This T cell receptor beta chain was retrieved from a study of T cells in Graves' hyperthyroidism and ophthalmopathy. Study as a whole: Before any treatment, at initial diagnosis, peripheral blood was collected. Study conclusions and caveats: Peripheral blood also featured most of the thyroid clonotypes expanded above 0.001. Ophthalmopathy was predicted by the model a median of roughly 6 months ahead of onset.

This CDR3 is built from 14 residues. In germline, CDR1 is DFQATT, CDR2 SNEGSKA (reference sequence). V was cut by 1 base and J by 8 bases, with 15 bases left in between. Patients aged 18 to 65 had newly diagnosed hyperthyroidism that had lasted under 2 months. Turning to this clonotype: Its target is unknown.

The CDR3 regions of TCR beta were amplified from RNA transcripts. HTBI primers were the set used in a first-round RT-PCR of the TCR CDR3. One entry per CDR3 protein results from TCRdb running MiXCR on the multiplex PCR reads. The table has 250,000 to 300,000 distinct CDR3 sequences, more than 10% seen once; the top ten hold around 7.9%. Sample: blood. This sequence originates from a woman aged 25 to 39 with Graves' hyperthyroidism that later progressed to Graves' ophthalmopathy. The V gene is TRBV20-1, the J gene TRBJ2-1; possibly TRBD2 for D (5 bases). CDR3 coding DNA: TGCAGTGCTAGAGGGCCCGCCCCAGCGGATGAGCAGTTCTTC. Translating it yields CSARGPAPADEQFF.